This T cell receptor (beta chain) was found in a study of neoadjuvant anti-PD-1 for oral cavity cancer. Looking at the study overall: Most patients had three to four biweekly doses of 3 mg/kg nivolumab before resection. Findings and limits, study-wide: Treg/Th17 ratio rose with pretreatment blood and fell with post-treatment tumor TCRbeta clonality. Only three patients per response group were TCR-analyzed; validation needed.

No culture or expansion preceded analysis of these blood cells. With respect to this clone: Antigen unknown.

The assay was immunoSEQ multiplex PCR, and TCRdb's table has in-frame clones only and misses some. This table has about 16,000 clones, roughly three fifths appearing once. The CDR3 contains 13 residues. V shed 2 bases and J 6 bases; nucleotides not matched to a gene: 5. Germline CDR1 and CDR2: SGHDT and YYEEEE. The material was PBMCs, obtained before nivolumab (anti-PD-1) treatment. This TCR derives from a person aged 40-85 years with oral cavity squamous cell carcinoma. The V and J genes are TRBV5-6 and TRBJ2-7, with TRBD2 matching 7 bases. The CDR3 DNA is TGTGCCAGCAGCTTACCTTGGGGGGGCGAGCAGTACTTC. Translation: CASSLPWGGEQYF.